What follows is one TCR beta chain and its context. Original handling: Amplified reference gene primers provided the basis for estimating nucleated cell counts. The protocol was immunoSEQ multiplex PCR, while the TCRdb copy is restricted to in-frame clones and leaves out a portion. Clone size and V and J calls were adopted from that table, with D and trimming inferred from the DNA. Of fewer than 250,000 clones in the sample, approximately 87% were seen once. This record comes from a study of blood T cell repertoires in COVID-19. Study information: Spain, Italy and the United States supplied samples that represented acute and convalescent COVID-19. Sample material is recorded as cDNA or gDNA derived from T cells, B-cell-depleted T cells, or PBMCs.

CDR1 is MDHEN, CDR2 SYDVKM, per germline. This CDR3 contains 14 residues. V lost 6 bases to trimming and J lost 10 bases; unmatched junction nucleotides: 14. The clonotype comes from a woman aged 65 to 85 with active or convalescent COVID-19. The sample consisted of peripheral blood. The chain recombines TRBV28 with TRBJ1-2; 7 nucleotides line up with TRBD1. The CDR3 region has the DNA TGTGCCAGCAGCCAACCCGATCCGGGACAGCCCTACACCTTC. This translates into CASSQPDPGQPYTF.